The present T cell receptor beta chain was sequenced within a study of immune heterogeneity within non-small cell lung tumors. The overall study: Histologically, a few tumors were squamous cell carcinomas and 9 to 10 were non-squamous carcinomas. The remaining 1 tumor was not otherwise specified.

Bulk tumor genomic DNA (about 600 ng per sample) served as template. Multiple biopsies spaced far apart were taken from each primary tumor during surgery. The study enrolled patients with untreated, newly diagnosed non-small cell lung cancer who underwent curative surgery. Having surgery with curative intent, the donors were patients newly diagnosed with non-small cell lung cancer. The CDR3 covers 16 residues. Losses at the gene ends were 4 bases for V and 4 bases for J; bases not matched to a gene: 9. The germline V gene has CDR1 LGHDT and CDR2 YNNKEL (reference sequence). Study-level findings and limits: Tumor sites in a patient shared identical dominant CDR3 beta clonotypes and also carried site-unique high-frequency clones.

There are many counts of this clonotype. Its antigen is unidentified. The authors amplified TCR beta CDR3 by multiplex PCR with 32 V and 13 J primers. From the multiplex PCR reads, TCRdb called clonotypes with MiXCR, one entry per CDR3 protein. The sample has 10,000 or so distinct CDR3 sequences; roughly 17% are singletons. The TCR sequence derives from a man aged 35-49 years with non-small cell lung cancer. The sample taken for sequencing was lung tumor tissue. The rearrangement joins TRBV3-1 to TRBJ1-1; TRBD1 matches 10 bases. For the CDR3, the DNA is TGTGCCAGCAGCCGGGGGACAGGGGTAAGGGGCACTGAAGCTTTCTTT. Its protein is CASSRGTGVRGTEAFF.